A selection of T cell receptor beta chains follows, all from one sample in a study of beta chain features in type 1 diabetes. The table came from immunoSEQ multiplex PCR; TCRdb's copy has only in-frame clones and leaves some out. The table records fewer than 900,000 clones, 15% to 20% of them present only once. Material for sequencing was naive CD4+ T cells from blood. These receptors were collected from a woman aged 18-29 years in good health. CDR3s include the opening cysteine and the closing phenylalanine or tryptophan. The order of the fields is J gene, D gene, V gene, clone size, CDR3 protein, CDR3 DNA. D genes are given only for firm matches. Size is stated for part of the rows, as once, few or many counts, or as a class when the clone is expanded.

j_gene: TRBJ2-2; d_gene: TRBD2; v_gene: TRBV9; abundance: -; CDR3aa: CASSVFGTSGTGELFF; CDR3nt: TGTGCCAGCAGCGTATTCGGGACTAGCGGGACCGGGGAGCTGTTTTTT
j_gene: TRBJ1-2; d_gene: -; v_gene: TRBV4-3; abundance: -; CDR3aa: CASSQGGGRNYGYTF; CDR3nt: TGCGCCAGCAGCCAAGGTGGGGGACGTAACTATGGCTACACCTTC
j_gene: TRBJ2-2; d_gene: TRBD2; v_gene: TRBV6-1; abundance: -; CDR3aa: CASSELAGSGNTGELFF; CDR3nt: TGTGCCAGCAGTGAACTAGCGGGATCGGGGAACACCGGGGAGCTGTTTTTT
j_gene: TRBJ1-1; d_gene: -; v_gene: TRBV19; abundance: few; CDR3aa: CASRFRASTEAFF; CDR3nt: TGTGCCAGTAGGTTCAGGGCAAGCACTGAAGCTTTCTTT
j_gene: TRBJ2-5; d_gene: -; v_gene: TRBV7-2; abundance: few; CDR3aa: CASSNGPAQETQYF; CDR3nt: TGTGCCAGCAGCAATGGACCGGCCCAAGAGACCCAGTACTTC
j_gene: TRBJ1-5; d_gene: -; v_gene: TRBV7-9; abundance: -; CDR3aa: CASSNGQGRQPQHF; CDR3nt: TGTGCCAGCAGCAATGGGCAGGGTAGGCAGCCCCAGCATTTT
j_gene: TRBJ2-3; d_gene: TRBD1; v_gene: TRBV14; abundance: few; CDR3aa: CASSPRRQGSGTDTQYF; CDR3nt: TGTGCCAGCAGCCCCCGCCGACAGGGATCCGGCACAGATACGCAGTATTTT
j_gene: TRBJ1-5; d_gene: -; v_gene: TRBV20-1; abundance: few; CDR3aa: CSARGDQPQHF; CDR3nt: TGCAGTGCTAGGGGGGATCAGCCCCAGCATTTT
j_gene: TRBJ1-4; d_gene: -; v_gene: TRBV5-6; abundance: -; CDR3aa: CASSFLGGRETNEKLFF; CDR3nt: TGTGCCAGCAGCTTTTTGGGGGGACGAGAAACTAATGAAAAACTGTTTTTT
j_gene: TRBJ2-7; d_gene: TRBD2; v_gene: TRBV13; abundance: few; CDR3aa: CASSSGLLAGVSYEQYF; CDR3nt: TGTGCCAGCAGCTCCGGACTACTAGCGGGAGTCTCCTACGAGCAGTACTTC
j_gene: TRBJ2-7; d_gene: -; v_gene: TRBV19; abundance: few; CDR3aa: CASSPAGRYHEQYF; CDR3nt: TGTGCCAGTAGCCCCGCAGGGAGGTACCACGAGCAGTACTTC
j_gene: TRBJ2-5; d_gene: -; v_gene: TRBV18; abundance: few; CDR3aa: CASSRGGYQETQYF; CDR3nt: TGTGCCAGCTCTAGGGGTGGCTACCAAGAGACCCAGTACTTC
j_gene: TRBJ2-1; d_gene: TRBD2; v_gene: TRBV9; abundance: -; CDR3aa: CASSVAGSGSPEQFF; CDR3nt: TGTGCCAGCAGCGTAGCGGGTAGCGGGAGCCCTGAGCAGTTCTTC
j_gene: TRBJ2-5; d_gene: -; v_gene: TRBV10-3; abundance: once; CDR3aa: CAISETLSAAGQETQYF; CDR3nt: TGTGCCATCAGTGAAACCTTGTCGGCAGCGGGCCAAGAGACCCAGTACTTC
j_gene: TRBJ2-6; d_gene: -; v_gene: TRBV27; abundance: -; CDR3aa: CASSLLPRANGANVLTF; CDR3nt: TGTGCCAGCAGTTTATTGCCCAGGGCTAATGGGGCCAACGTCCTGACTTTC
j_gene: TRBJ2-5; d_gene: -; v_gene: TRBV4-2; abundance: few; CDR3aa: CASSPRTRGLETQYF; CDR3nt: TGTGCCAGCAGCCCGCGGACCAGGGGTTTGGAGACCCAGTACTTC
j_gene: TRBJ2-1; d_gene: TRBD2; v_gene: TRBV7-9; abundance: few; CDR3aa: CASSFSGILDEQFF; CDR3nt: TGTGCCAGCAGCTTTAGCGGGATCCTGGATGAGCAGTTCTTC
j_gene: TRBJ2-3; d_gene: -; v_gene: TRBV4-2; abundance: -; CDR3aa: CAGSQTVTRTDTQYF; CDR3nt: TGTGCCGGCAGCCAGACGGTCACGAGGACAGATACGCAGTATTTT
j_gene: TRBJ2-5; d_gene: -; v_gene: TRBV6-5; abundance: -; CDR3aa: CASSRTRGETQYF; CDR3nt: TGTGCCAGCAGTCGGACCAGAGGGGAGACCCAGTACTTC
j_gene: TRBJ2-5; d_gene: TRBD2; v_gene: TRBV6-5; abundance: few; CDR3aa: CASSYSGGGQETQYF; CDR3nt: TGTGCCAGCAGTTACTCTGGGGGAGGGCAAGAGACCCAGTACTTC
j_gene: TRBJ1-4; d_gene: TRBD1; v_gene: TRBV9; abundance: -; CDR3aa: CASSAEQGVDEKLFF; CDR3nt: TGTGCCAGCAGCGCGGAACAGGGGGTGGATGAAAAACTGTTTTTT
j_gene: TRBJ1-1; d_gene: TRBD1; v_gene: TRBV27; abundance: -; CDR3aa: CNNKPPTGDNTEAFF; CDR3nt: TGTAATAACAAACCGCCGACAGGGGATAACACTGAAGCTTTCTTT
j_gene: TRBJ2-7; d_gene: -; v_gene: TRBV29-1; abundance: few; CDR3aa: CSVGDRFYEQYF; CDR3nt: TGCAGCGTCGGCGACAGATTCTACGAGCAGTACTTC
j_gene: TRBJ2-2; d_gene: TRBD1; v_gene: TRBV2; abundance: -; CDR3aa: CASRQGYTGELFF; CDR3nt: TGTGCCAGCCGACAGGGTTACACCGGGGAGCTGTTTTTT
j_gene: TRBJ2-3; d_gene: -; v_gene: TRBV27; abundance: -; CDR3aa: CASSLEYTDTQYF; CDR3nt: TGTGCCAGCAGTTTAGAATACACAGATACGCAGTATTTT
j_gene: TRBJ2-5; d_gene: -; v_gene: TRBV10-3; abundance: few; CDR3aa: CAISDSRGPVETQYF; CDR3nt: TGTGCCATCAGTGACTCCAGGGGTCCAGTCGAGACCCAGTACTTC